The 26 T cell receptor beta chains below were found in one sample sequenced in a study of post-analysis software for immune sequencing data. Broader study findings: Patients had higher frequencies than controls of roughly 5 TRBV segments, including TRBV5-6, TRBV5-1 and TRBV20-1.

Unique molecular identifiers tagged the TCR beta cDNA libraries. TCRdb used MiXCR to reprocess the PCR reads, holding one entry per CDR3 protein. The sample has more than 500,000 distinct CDR3 sequences, under 40% seen once. Their recognized antigens are unknown. Sequencing was done on a sample of blood. Receptors were obtained from a girl aged 2 to 17 with multiple sclerosis.

V gene TRBV29-1 combines with J gene TRBJ2-3, with D unclear. This CDR3 is 12 amino acids long. Per the germline V gene, CDR1 is SQVTM and CDR2 is ANQGSEA. V lost 4 bases to trimming and J lost 2 bases, with 7 bases between them. The CDR3 here is CSVVLTTDTQYF. In nucleotides, the CDR3 is TGCAGCGTTGTGTTGACCACAGATACGCAGTATTTT.

The chain couples TRBV7-2 to TRBJ2-7; D is possibly TRBD1 (6 bases). This CDR3 contains 17 residues. V lost 1 base and J lost 0, with 16 bases in between. Germline-derived CDR1 and CDR2 are SGHTA and FQGNSA. The CDR3 spells CASSLVSGQLSSYEQYF. As DNA, the CDR3 is TGTGCCAGCAGCTTAGTGAGCGGACAGCTGAGCTCCTACGAGCAGTACTTC. Full variable domain (remainder filled in from reference TRBV7-2 and TRBJ2-7): GAGVSQSPSNKVTEKGKDVELRCDPISGHTALYWYRQSLGQGLEFLIYFQGNSAPDKSGLPSDRFSAERTGGSVSTLTIQRTQQEDSAVYLCASSLVSGQLSSYEQYFGPGTRLTVT.

This clonotype has more than one count but fewer than ten. The CDR3 bases are TGTGCCAGCAGTTTGGGAACAGGGCGGCAGTTCTTC. It yields the protein CASSLGTGRQFF. The V call is TRBV27, the J call TRBJ2-1, with D maybe TRBD1 (6 bases). V was shortened by 3 bases and J by 12 bases, with 12 bases between the two germline ends. From germline, CDR1 is MNHEY and CDR2 SMNVEV (reference sequence). This CDR3 comprises 12 residues.

This clonotype was seen a handful of times. V is TRBV4-1 and J is TRBJ2-3; D may correspond to TRBD1 or TRBD2 (5 bases each). The V end lost 1 base, the J end lost 1 base, and 12 bases lay between the germline ends. The CDR3 is 16 amino acids. CDR1 and CDR2 from the germline V gene are MGHRA and YSYEKL. The CDR3 DNA sequence: TGCGCCAGCAGCCAAGCTGGGCAGGGAGGCACAGATACGCAGTATTTT. Its translation is CASSQAGQGGTDTQYF.

The rearrangement uses TRBV12-3 or TRBV12-4 and TRBJ1-2; a possible D gene is TRBD1 (5 bases). There are 15 residues in the CDR3. The ends were cut back, 2 bases at V and 6 bases at J, with 16 bases in the middle. CDR3 bases: TGTGCCAGCAGTTTATGGTTAGGGAGGGGCGATGGCTACACCTTC. Translating gives CASSLWLGRGDGYTF.

The chain has TRBV12-3 or TRBV12-4 and TRBJ2-2, with D possibly matching TRBD2 (5 bases). CDR3 size: 15 residues. Trimming removed 3 bases at V and 5 bases at J, with 13 bases between. This CDR3 is CASSFPGSWTGELFF. The CDR3, as DNA: TGTGCCAGCAGTTTTCCGGGGAGCTGGACCGGGGAGCTGTTTTTT.

This clonotype came up a few times. This chain joins TRBV5-1 and TRBJ2-5; D not certain. The CDR3 consists of 15 residues. Germline loops: CDR1 SGHRS, CDR2 YFSETQ. With 0 bases removed from V and 1 base from J, the gap between germline ends came to 10 bases. DNA of the CDR3: TGCGCCAGCAGCTTGGAGGTCCTTGGCCAAGAGACCCAGTACTTC. Protein product: CASSLEVLGQETQYF.

The V call is TRBV7-3, the J call TRBJ2-4; D might be TRBD1 (6 bases). The J call may be wrong; the DNA end is better matched by TRBJ2-7. The CDR3 loop spans 13 amino acids. The germline CDR1 and CDR2 sequences are SGHTA and FQGTGA. The CDR3 region is CASSFSGVYEQYF. The CDR3 DNA is TGTGCCAGCAGCTTCTCAGGGGTCTACGAGCAGTACTTC.

This clonotype has more than one count but fewer than ten. The rearrangement links TRBV29-1 to TRBJ1-5, with D maybe TRBD1 (6 bases). CDR3 size: 14 residues. In germline, CDR1 is SQVTM, CDR2 ANQGSEA. V was shortened by 4 bases and J by 1 base, with 11 bases between the two germline ends. CDR3 sequence (DNA): TGCAGCGTTGCTCAGGGGACGAGCAATCAGCCCCAGCATTTT. It yields the protein CSVAQGTSNQPQHF.

There are a few counts of this clonotype. The genes are TRBV10-3 and TRBJ2-5; possibly TRBD2 for D (7 bases). From germline, CDR1 is ENHRY and CDR2 SYGVKD. The CDR3 has 10 amino acids. The CDR3 loop reads CAAGGRTQYF. The CDR3 bases are TGTGCGGCCGGGGGGCGGACCCAGTACTTC.

The gene calls are TRBV9 and TRBJ2-1; tentatively, D is TRBD2 (7 bases). This CDR3 region has 13 residues. Germline CDR1 is SGDLS and CDR2 is YYNGEE. Deletions cut 0 bases from V and 8 bases from J, with 9 bases between. The CDR3 bases are TGTGCCAGCAGCGTAGGCGGGGGCGATGAGCAGTTCTTC. It yields the protein CASSVGGGDEQFF.

The rearrangement joins TRBV29-1 to TRBJ1-1; TRBD1 is a possible D gene (5 bases). Germline CDR1 and CDR2: SQVTM and ANQGSEA. This CDR3 is built from 12 residues. Trimming took 4 bases from V and 4 from J, leaving 10 bases between them. CDR3 sequence reads: CSVVGAATEAFF. CDR3 nucleotide sequence: TGCAGCGTTGTAGGGGCGGCCACTGAAGCTTTCTTT.

The genes are TRBV12-3 or TRBV12-4 and TRBJ2-2; 12 bases agree with TRBD1. CDR3 size: 18 residues. V lost 3 bases to trimming and J lost 1 base; unmatched junction nucleotides: 6. CDR3 in amino acids: CASSFSGTGGWNTGELFF. Here the CDR3 DNA reads TGTGCCAGCAGTTTTTCCGGGACAGGGGGCTGGAACACCGGGGAGCTGTTTTTT.

This clonotype was counted between two and nine times. The rearrangement links TRBV20-1 to TRBJ2-1; 15 bases align to TRBD2. The CDR3 extends over 15 amino acids. V was clipped by 6 bases and J by 5 bases; unmatched bases: 5. CDR1 and CDR2 from the germline V gene are DFQATT and SNEGSKA (reference sequence). CDR3: CSATGTSGGNNEQFF. CDR3 nucleotide sequence: TGCAGTGCCACAGGGACTAGCGGGGGGAACAATGAGCAGTTCTTC.

CDR3 nucleotides: TGTGCCAGCAGCTGGACGCAGAGGGAAAAACTGTTTTTT. Translating gives CASSWTQREKLFF. This chain connects TRBV12-3 or TRBV12-4 to TRBJ1-4, with D unclear. The V and J ends lost 6 bases and 8 bases respectively, with 13 bases between them. This CDR3 has 13 residues.

Only a few counts were recorded for this clonotype. The chain carries TRBV20-1 and TRBJ2-4; 7 bases line up with TRBD1. The length of the CDR3 is 13 residues. V dropped 0 bases and J dropped 7; count of bases not matched to a gene: 3. The germline V gene has CDR1 DFQATT and CDR2 SNEGSKA (reference sequence). The CDR3 is CSARDPGQNIQYF. In nucleotides, the CDR3 is TGCAGTGCTAGAGACCCGGGACAGAACATTCAGTACTTC.

A remark on this clonotype: An end of the junction differs from the germline gene, which may be a read error. CDR3: CTSSPPGFRLQETQYF. CDR3 DNA: TGTACCAGCTCACCACCCGGTTTTCGCCTCCAAGAGACCCAGTACTTC. This sequence joins TRBV18 and TRBJ2-5; no clear D. The CDR3 covers 16 residues. Germline-derived CDR1 and CDR2 are KGHSH and LQKENI.

With regard to this clonotype: A junction boundary mismatches the germline segment, possibly from a read error. The V gene is TRBV5-1, the J gene TRBJ1-1; TRBD1 is a possible D gene (5 bases). CDR1 SGHRS and CDR2 YFSETQ come from the germline V gene. The CDR3 covers 15 residues. In DNA, the CDR3 is TGCGCCAACAGCTTAAGAGCCCAGGGTGGGACTGAAGCTTTCTTT. Its translation is CANSLRAQGGTEAFF. The full variable domain, with the rest looked up from reference TRBV5-1 and TRBJ1-1, is KAGVTQTPRYLIKTRGQQVTLSCSPISGHRSVSWYQQTPGQGLQFLFEYFSETQRNKGNFPGRFSGRQFSNSRSEMNVSTLELGDSALYLCANSLRAQGGTEAFFGQGTRLTVV.

The chain links TRBV5-1 to TRBJ1-6; possible D gene TRBD1, 5 bases. The CDR3 has 16 amino acids. The V end was cut by 4 bases, the J end by 10 bases, with 21 bases between. Germline V gives CDR1 SGHRS, CDR2 YFSETQ. CDR3 coding DNA: TGCGCCAGCAGCACTGGGGCGTGGGGTGCGAACTCACCCCTCCACTTT. Translated, it gives CASSTGAWGANSPLHF.

This clonotype has just a few counts. The V and J genes are TRBV3-1 and TRBJ2-7; 7 nucleotides line up with TRBD2. CDR3 size: 16 residues. With V trimmed by 3 bases and J by 3 bases, 11 bases remained unmatched. Per the germline V gene, CDR1 is LGHDT and CDR2 is YNNKEL (reference sequence). CDR3: CASSHEGDYNHYEQYF. Here the CDR3 DNA reads TGTGCCAGCAGCCACGAAGGGGACTACAACCACTACGAGCAGTACTTC.

The genes are TRBV7-9 and TRBJ2-7, with 8 bases that match TRBD2. V gave up 4 bases and J gave up 4 bases; unmatched junction bases: 9. CDR3 length: 15 residues. Germline CDR1 and CDR2: SEHNR and FQNEAQ (reference sequence). The CDR3 DNA reads as TGTGCCAGCAGCTCGTTGGGGCGGGGGGCTTACGAGCAGTACTTC. It translates to CASSSLGRGAYEQYF.

The genes are TRBV7-9 and TRBJ2-3; D uncertain. This CDR3 region has 14 residues. The germline V and J ends were trimmed by 8 bases and 2 bases, with 14 bases remaining between them. Germline loops: CDR1 SEHNR, CDR2 FQNEAQ (reference sequence). The chain's CDR3 is CASATWQLTDTQYF. The CDR3, as DNA: TGTGCCAGCGCTACGTGGCAGCTCACAGATACGCAGTATTTT.

V gene TRBV6-5 combines with J gene TRBJ2-1; D may match TRBD1 or TRBD2 (6 bases each). Germline V gives CDR1 MNHEY, CDR2 SVGAGI. The CDR3 is made up of 14 amino acids. V lost 7 bases to trimming and J lost 11 bases, with 21 bases between them. The CDR3 coding sequence is TGTGCCAGCACTCCATCGAGGGGGGTAAGGCAGCAGTTCTTC. It encodes CASTPSRGVRQQFF.

The chain couples TRBV2 to TRBJ2-1, with TRBD2 matching 11 bases. J was trimmed by 7 bases and V by 5 bases; bases with no gene match: 10. This CDR3 contains 16 residues. The V gene's germline CDR1 is SNHLY and CDR2 FYNNEI. This CDR3 reads CASSPPGLAALNEQFF. The CDR3 nucleotides read TGTGCCAGCAGTCCCCCGGGACTAGCGGCCTTAAATGAGCAGTTCTTC. Based on the CDR3 plus reference TRBV2 and TRBJ2-1, the full variable domain is EPEVTQTPSHQVTQMGQEVILRCVPISNHLYFYWYRQILGQKVEFLVSFYNNEISEKSEIFDDQFSVERPDGSNFTLKIRSTKLEDSAMYFCASSPPGLAALNEQFFGPGTRLTVL.

The chain links TRBV20-1 to TRBJ2-7; TRBD2 is a possible D gene (6 bases). This CDR3 is 15 amino acids long. Germline V gene lookup returns CDR1 DFQATT and CDR2 SNEGSKA (reference sequence). V dropped 5 bases and J dropped 0 bases, with 17 bases sitting between them. The chain's CDR3 is CSARPPGLRSYEQYF. CDR3 in DNA: TGCAGTGCTCGACCCCCGGGACTGCGCTCCTACGAGCAGTACTTC.

The rearrangement uses TRBV10-3 and TRBJ2-3; 8 bases match TRBD2. CDR1 is ENHRY and CDR2 is SYGVKD in the germline V gene. V gave up 10 bases and J gave up 0 bases; unmatched junction bases: 3. This CDR3 spans 13 amino acids. CDR3 coding DNA: TGTGCCACCGGGGGGGAAAGCACAGATACGCAGTATTTT. Translation gives CATGGESTDTQYF.